The present T cell receptor beta chain was sequenced within a study of T cell repertoires in cytomegalovirus infection. As for this clonotype: Its antigen is currently unknown.

This CDR3 is 15 amino acids long. Trimming cost V 1 base and J 3 bases; bases outside gene matches: 4. CDR1 and CDR2 (germline): SGHVS, FNYEAQ. Using its own MiXCR run on the reads, TCRdb lists one record per CDR3 protein. The sample holds about 900,000 distinct CDR3 sequences, around a third seen once. This TCR was recovered from a human donor in good health (CMV status not recorded). Some clones in this sample may be carry-over from other donors' samples. Material: cultured CD8+ T cells from PBMCs, obtained from culture after CMV antigen stimulation. This sequence joins TRBV7-6 and TRBJ2-7, with 9 bases fitting TRBD2. The CDR3: CASSLGGGAFYEQYF. Here the CDR3 DNA reads TGTGCCAGCAGCTTAGGCGGGGGGGCTTTCTACGAGCAGTACTTC.